This T cell receptor beta chain originates from a study of T cell responses to AZD1222 COVID-19 vaccine. The CDR3 totals 15 residues. Trimming left V 5 bases short and J 0 bases short, with 11 bases between. Germline V gene data show CDR1 as SQVTM and CDR2 as ANQGSEA. The data were produced by immunoSEQ multiplex PCR, yet TCRdb's version contains in-frame clones alone and is incomplete. The sample gives about 220,000 clones, 90% to 95% of which show up once; 0.95% to 1.1% is in the top ten. The TCR sequence derives from an adult in good health. The chain has TRBV29-1 and TRBJ2-6; D might be TRBD2 (5 bases). Source: peripheral blood, taken on day 0 of MenACWY control vaccination. The chain's CDR3 is CSVYRGVSGANVLTF. The CDR3 DNA reads TGCAGCGTTTACCGGGGTGTCTCTGGGGCCAACGTCCTGACTTTC.